This TCR beta chain is drawn from a study of Graves' ophthalmopathy and Graves' hyperthyroidism. Germline V CDR1 and CDR2: SQVTM, ANQGSEA. Trimming left V 4 bases short and J 6 bases short, with 10 bases between. CDR3 length equals 13 residues. In its sample, this clonotype was seen many times. No donor had other autoimmune disease, uncontrolled infection, pregnancy or lactation. RNA transcripts provided the template for amplifying TCR beta CDR3 regions. HTBI primers served in a first-round RT-PCR, which a second-round multiplex PCR followed. TCRdb reprocessed the multiplex PCR reads via MiXCR and lists one record per CDR3 protein. The table includes more than 1,000,000 distinct CDR3 sequences, about two fifths detected once.

The receptor was derived from an adult man with Graves' hyperthyroidism. V usage is TRBV29-1 and J usage is TRBJ1-6; D uncertain. Input material: peripheral blood or thyroid tissue (not recorded which). The CDR3: CSVVGPSNSPLHF. CDR3 bases: TGCAGCGTTGTTGGGCCCTCTAATTCACCCCTCCACTTT.